This entry is about one T cell receptor beta chain. Its antigen is still unknown. At one end the junction does not follow the germline gene, possibly because of a read error. This CDR3 comprises 10 residues. Germline values: CDR1 SQVTM, CDR2 ANQGSEA. The data derive from a study of post-analysis software for immune sequencing data. Study-wide background: Disease courses included relapsing-remitting, secondary progressive and progressive-relapsing multiple sclerosis. Study results and caveats: The study found TRBV5-6, TRBV5-1 and TRBV20-1 among five or six TRBV segments more frequent in patients than controls. The study found significantly lower normalized Chao1 diversity in multiple sclerosis patients than in controls.

Sequencing libraries made from TCR beta cDNA carried unique molecular identifiers. The yield from roughly 1 to 10 million T cells was 500,000 or so cDNA molecules in total. TCRdb re-analysed the PCR reads in MiXCR, keeping a single row per CDR3 protein. The data show roughly 150,000 distinct CDR3 sequences, with 35% to 40% seen just once and 28% held by the top ten. The genes are TRBV29-1 and TRBJ2-3, with no clear D. Source: blood, taken after autologous hematopoietic stem cell transplantation. The receptor's source is a girl aged 10 to 17 with multiple sclerosis. CDR3 in amino acids: CSVIADTRYF. The CDR3 nucleotides read TGCAGCGTCATAGCAGATACGCGGTATTTT.